This T cell receptor (beta chain) comes out of a study of TET2 disruption in CD19-targeted CAR T cells (dated by TCRdb to 2016 to 2019). About the study as a whole: The number of samples was determined by the original clinical trial design and by which samples were available, and no additional inclusion criteria were applied.

Worth noting for this clone: Its antigen target is currently unknown. The CDR3 extends 3 residues past the end of the read, so its final part is completed from the germline J gene.

TCR beta chain deep sequencing was performed with the immunoSEQ assay. The original methods were these. Only productive TCR beta rearrangements went into calculating clonotype frequencies. The clones in this table, taken by TCRdb from immuneACCESS, are in-frame only. Not every clone is retained; where verified, under half of the shortfall comes from an unresolved V gene, and the cause of the rest is unknown. The V and J calls and clone size come from that table; D and trimming were worked out from the DNA. The table for this sample records tens of thousands of clones. Jointly, the top ten make up roughly 1.9% of the sample. According to the study, the label for this sample's treatment or condition signals: autologous CTL019 cells: CD19 CAR with 4-1BB and CD3 zeta domains. TCR zeta and 4-1BB costimulatory signaling domains were built into the CD19 CAR. T cells for CTL019 manufacturing were collected from peripheral blood by leukapheresis. The DNeasy Blood and Tissue Kit was used to extract genomic DNA from pre-infusion T cells, peripheral blood, or sorted post-infusion T cells.

Results the study describes overall, beyond this receptor: Conclusions about the patient's CAR T cells rested on extensive analysis of a single subject.

In the germline V gene (reference sequence), CDR1 corresponds to LNHDA and CDR2 to SQIVND. From cysteine to phenylalanine, the CDR3 is 12 amino acids long. Only the CDR3 bases that were read are kept: 27 of them, in frame from base 1. The sample in question was CD8- CAR+ T cells sorted from cultured blood T cells, obtained for CD19 CAR T cell therapy. Explained via the paper, the cell subset or site label denotes: CD8-negative CAR-positive T cells from the infusion product. The chain joins TRBV19 to TRBJ2-4; no D gene can be assigned with confidence. The receptor comes from a man between 65 and 85 years old with chronic lymphocytic leukemia. The sequenced part of the CDR3 DNA is TGTGCCAGTAGTACCCCCACAAGAGAT. It specifies CASSTPTRD. The whole CDR3 region reads CASSTPTRDQYF.